This T cell receptor beta chain was recovered during a study of T-cell reconstitution after alpha-beta-depleted transplantation in children. Regarding the study as a whole: Two months or so post-transplant, alpha-beta T cells reportedly derived from several hundred expanded graft clones. Surviving recipient T cells and intrathymic progenitors accounted for some patients' high TCRbeta diversity at day 60.

For TCRbeta, the library was prepared with unique molecular identifiers. TCRdb reprocessed the PCR reads with MiXCR, giving one entry per CDR3 protein. The sample has roughly 180,000 distinct CDR3 sequences, over 8.5% seen once. This clonotype was found many times. What it recognizes is unknown. Sample: PBMCs, taken before TCRalphabeta/CD19-depleted stem cell transplant. This sequence was found in a boy aged 2-15 years with acute myeloid leukemia, due to receive a stem cell transplant.

The CDR3 coding sequence is TGTGCCAGCAGCTTTCCTCGTCTACTCCCCTATGGCTACACCTTC. Translation: CASSFPRLLPYGYTF. The chain recombines TRBV5-5 with TRBJ1-2; unclear D gene. Germline values: CDR1 SGHKS, CDR2 YYEKEE (reference sequence). The CDR3 is 15 residues long. The V gene lost 2 bases and the J gene lost 4 bases, with 15 bases spanning the gap.